This TCR beta chain was obtained from a study of T cells in Graves' hyperthyroidism and ophthalmopathy. Study results and limitations: Stable hyperthyroidism and ophthalmopathy were separated using 13 V-J signatures. Most expanded thyroid clonotypes above 0.001 also appeared in blood.

This clonotype has a count of ten or more. Its antigen is not known. The CDR3 is 17 amino acids. V was clipped by 5 bases and J by 3 bases; unmatched bases: 12. Amplification of TCR beta CDR3 regions was performed using RNA transcripts as template. HTBI primers drove first-round RT-PCR of the TCR CDR3. TCRdb reprocessed the multiplex PCR reads with MiXCR, giving one entry per CDR3 protein. The sample records some 560,000 distinct CDR3 sequences, 14% being singletons. Stable Graves' hyperthyroidism meant no ophthalmopathy progression within 18 months. In making diagnoses, clinical symptoms, serum thyroxine and TRAb, thyroid ultrasound and orbital computed tomography were all used.

Sequenced sample: blood. The chain uses TRBV12-3 or TRBV12-4 and TRBJ2-1; 8 bases fit TRBD2. The sequence was obtained from a woman aged 40 to 50 with Graves' hyperthyroidism. The CDR3 here is CASSRASGPTGYNEQFF. The CDR3 bases are TGTGCCAGCAGTAGGGCTAGCGGGCCAACGGGCTACAATGAGCAGTTCTTC.